This T cell receptor beta chain stems from a study of beta chain features in type 1 diabetes. Central memory, naive, regulatory and stem cell-like memory CD4+ cells were sorted by CD45RO/CCR7/CD25/CD127/CD95/CD27. Over 95% purity was reached by all sorted populations. Findings and caveats of the study: Within each of all four CD4+ subsets, Type 1 diabetes patients had TCRB CDR3s that were moderately but significantly shorter.

Sequenced material consisted of expressed TCRB transcripts (all of the isolated RNA was reverse transcribed). Naive, central memory and regulatory T cell samples averaged about 4 million immunoSEQ reads each. Only in-frame clones appear in the TCRdb table, and some are missing; sequencing was by immunoSEQ multiplex PCR. The sample lists approximately 730,000 clones, roughly 12% occurring once. This clone turned up a few times. Its antigen is unidentified. Germline V gene data show CDR1 as WNHNN and CDR2 as SYGVQD (reference sequence). The CDR3 extends over 12 amino acids. The V and J ends lost 4 bases and 7 bases respectively, with 10 bases between them.

The source material was naive CD4+ T cells from blood. The receptor was isolated from a man younger than 35 with type 1 diabetes. The rearrangement uses TRBV10-1 and TRBJ1-1, with D possibly being TRBD1 (5 bases). Here the CDR3 reads CASSATGLEAFF. In nucleotides, the CDR3 is TGCGCCAGCAGTGCGACGGGACTTGAAGCTTTCTTT.